This passage covers 14 T cell receptor beta chains from one sample sequenced in a study of T cell changes during pregnancy in multiple sclerosis. Libraries were prepared by immunoSEQ multiplex PCR; TCRdb keeps only in-frame clonotypes and omits some of them. The sample includes about 42,000 clones, approximately 90% of them seen just once. The source material was CD4+ T cells from peripheral blood mononuclear cells, sampled in the second trimester of pregnancy. These receptors came from a female donor with multiple sclerosis, enrolled in a pregnancy study.

The CDR3 here is CAPKGTGVEDTQYF. The CDR3 nucleotides read TGTGCCCCAAAAGGGACGGGAGTTGAAGATACGCAGTATTTT. The rearrangement links TRBV10-3 to TRBJ2-3, with D possibly matching TRBD2 (6 bases). Trimming stripped 11 bases from V and 5 bases from J, with 20 bases between. From germline, CDR1 is ENHRY and CDR2 SYGVKD. This CDR3 contains 14 residues.

The CDR3: CASRPTAGGNEQYF. In DNA, the CDR3 is TGTGCCAGCAGGCCTACCGCGGGAGGCAACGAGCAGTACTTC. The genes are TRBV7-2 and TRBJ2-7; 8 bases align to TRBD2. Germline CDR1 SGHTA, CDR2 FQGNSA. V shed 6 bases and J 5 bases; nucleotides not matched to a gene: 9. This CDR3 has 14 residues.

The V and J genes are TRBV6-6 and TRBJ1-2; TRBD1 matches 9 bases. CDR1 is MNHNY, CDR2 SVGAGI, per germline (reference sequence). CDR3 length equals 16 residues. V lost 2 bases and J lost 2; bases outside the gene matches: 6. The CDR3 spells CASSYLRQGENYGYTF. In DNA, the CDR3 is TGTGCCAGCAGTTACCTACGACAGGGGGAGAACTATGGCTACACCTTC.

The chain joins TRBV7-2 to TRBJ2-7; 9 bases map to TRBD1. CDR1 SGHTA and CDR2 FQGNSA come from the germline V gene. The CDR3 contains 14 residues. The ends lost 2 bases at V and 6 bases at J; junction bases unmatched: 5. The CDR3 loop reads CASSLRTGATEQYF. The CDR3 DNA reads as TGTGCCAGCAGCTTAAGGACAGGGGCCACCGAGCAGTACTTC.

V gene TRBV19 combines with J gene TRBJ2-2; no firm D call. The CDR3 covers 16 residues. Germline V lookup: CDR1 LNHDA, CDR2 SQIVND (reference sequence). The V gene lost 7 bases and the J gene lost 0 bases, with 15 bases spanning the gap. CDR3: CASTRRPQPNTGELFF. The CDR3 DNA follows: TGTGCCAGTACTAGGAGACCTCAGCCGAACACCGGGGAGCTGTTTTTT.

The chain combines TRBV19 with TRBJ1-2, with TRBD1 matching 8 bases. After removal of 5 bases from V and 4 bases from J, the junction contained 15 bases not matched to a gene. The CDR3 runs 17 residues. The germline CDR1 and CDR2 sequences are LNHDA and SQIVND (reference sequence). The CDR3 bases are TGTGCCAGTAGTTCACCGCGGCCCCCGGGACAGGCCTATGGCTACACCTTC. Protein: CASSSPRPPGQAYGYTF.

V gene TRBV28 combines with J gene TRBJ1-4; 10 nucleotides align to TRBD1. The germline V gene has CDR1 MDHEN and CDR2 SYDVKM. This CDR3 spans 14 amino acids. V trimming: 4 bases; J trimming: 5 bases; junction bases outside the gene matches: 1. CDR3 coding DNA: TGTGCCAGCAGTTGGGGACAGGGGAATGAAAAACTGTTTTTT. The encoded protein is CASSWGQGNEKLFF.

V is TRBV5-1 and J is TRBJ1-2; D perhaps matches TRBD1 (5 bases). The V end lost 0 bases, the J end lost 3 bases, and 18 bases lay between the germline ends. The CDR3 is 17 residues long. Germline lookup yields CDR1 SGHRS and CDR2 YFSETQ. Here the CDR3 reads CASSLAGGKEEDYGYTF. Written as DNA, the CDR3 is TGCGCCAGCAGCTTGGCCGGGGGGAAAGAGGAGGACTATGGCTACACCTTC.

The J gene is TRBJ2-2, the V gene TRBV7-6; D gene unclear. CDR1 SGHVS and CDR2 FNYEAQ come from the germline V gene. V lost 0 bases and J 6 bases, leaving 5 bases between the germline ends. This CDR3 comprises 13 residues. CDR3 protein: CASSLAGSGELFF. The CDR3, as DNA: TGTGCCAGCAGCTTAGCGGGCTCCGGGGAGCTGTTTTTT. Together with reference TRBV7-6 and TRBJ2-2, the CDR3 gives the full variable domain: GAGVSQSPRYKVTKRGQDVALRCDPISGHVSLYWYRQALGQGPEFLTYFNYEAQQDKSGLPNDRFSAERPEGSISTLTIQRTEQRDSAMYRCASSLAGSGELFFGEGSRLTVL.

This clone has a handful of counts. The chain is built from TRBV10-3 and TRBJ1-5; maybe TRBD1 (6 bases). Trimming took 6 bases from V and 5 from J, leaving 14 bases between them. Germline loops: CDR1 ENHRY, CDR2 SYGVKD. There are 14 residues in the CDR3. The CDR3 DNA is TGTGCCATCAGCCAGGGGCAGAACCATCAGCCCCAGCATTTT. Its translation is CAISQGQNHQPQHF.

The chain carries TRBV28 and TRBJ2-3; 8 nucleotides match TRBD2. From germline, CDR1 is MDHEN and CDR2 SYDVKM. This CDR3 has 22 amino acids. V lost 4 bases to trimming and J lost 1 base; unmatched junction nucleotides: 25. For the CDR3, the DNA is TGTGCCAGCAGTTATTTGGGTACCCCATGGACCAGCGGGAGAAGGGGCACAGATACGCAGTATTTT. This codes for CASSYLGTPWTSGRRGTDTQYF.

This clone is medium-sized (0.01 to 0.1%) within its sample. The rearrangement uses TRBV6-1 and TRBJ1-1; TRBD1 matches 9 bases. V shed 2 bases, J shed 1 base, and the junction held 2 bases outside the gene matches. The germline V gene has CDR1 MNHNS and CDR2 SASEGT. The CDR3 totals 15 residues. CDR3 nucleotides: TGTGCCAGCAGTGAATTGGGACAGGGGAACACTGAAGCTTTCTTT. Amino acid sequence: CASSELGQGNTEAFF.

This sequence joins TRBV10-3 and TRBJ2-3; the match to TRBD1 covers 9 bases. This CDR3 has 16 amino acids. With V trimmed by 0 bases and J by 6 bases, 7 bases remained unmatched. Germline V gene lookup returns CDR1 ENHRY and CDR2 SYGVKD. The CDR3 loop reads CAISESYRGRGDTQYF. The CDR3 DNA sequence: TGTGCCATCAGTGAGTCTTACAGGGGGCGCGGTGATACGCAGTATTTT.

This clone was seen a handful of times. V gene TRBV6-6 combines with J gene TRBJ2-7; 7 nucleotides align to TRBD1. Germline V lookup: CDR1 MNHNY, CDR2 SVGAGI (reference sequence). The ends lost 2 bases at V and 6 bases at J; junction bases unmatched: 10. There are 15 residues in the CDR3. The CDR3 region has the DNA TGTGCCAGCAGTTACCTGGGACAGCAAGGTGGCGAGCAGTACTTC. Its translation: CASSYLGQQGGEQYF.